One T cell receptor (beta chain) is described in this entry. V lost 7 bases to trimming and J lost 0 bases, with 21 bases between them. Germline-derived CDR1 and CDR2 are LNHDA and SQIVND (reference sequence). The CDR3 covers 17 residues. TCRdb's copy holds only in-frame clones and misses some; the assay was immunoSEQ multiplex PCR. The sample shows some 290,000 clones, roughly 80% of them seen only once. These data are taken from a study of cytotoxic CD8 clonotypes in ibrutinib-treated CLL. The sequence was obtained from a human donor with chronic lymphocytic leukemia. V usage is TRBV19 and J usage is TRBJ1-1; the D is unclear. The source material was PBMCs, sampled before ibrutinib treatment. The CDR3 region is CASTYEVHSVMNTEAFF. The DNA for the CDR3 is TGTGCCAGTACCTATGAGGTACACTCAGTAATGAACACTGAAGCTTTCTTT. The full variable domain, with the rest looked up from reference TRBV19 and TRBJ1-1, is DGGITQSPKYLFRKEGQNVTLSCEQNLNHDAMYWYRQDPGQGLRLIYYSQIVNDFQKGDIAEGYSVSREKKESFPLTVTSAQKNPTAFYLCASTYEVHSVMNTEAFFGQGTRLTVV.